The entry below describes one T cell receptor (beta chain). Its antigen is currently unknown. The sample originates from a study of cytomegalovirus exposure and HLA in healthy donors. Across the whole study: Unique TCRs from HLA-typed donors, 80 million to 90 million of them, were held in an early data release.

Primers for the PCR totalled 60 Vbeta and 13 Jbeta. Clones were sequenced by immunoSEQ multiplex PCR, and TCRdb holds only the in-frame ones, with some missing. The table has some 160,000 clones, around 77% seen once. V lost 6 bases and J lost 7; bases outside the gene matches: 4. CDR1 KGHSH and CDR2 LQKENI come from the germline V gene. The length of the CDR3 is 14 residues. Whole-study findings and limits: Likely technical artifact: a cluster of highly shared sequence variants. Some V segments, TRBV6-2 and TRBV6-3 among them, were indistinguishable and were therefore excluded. A later analysis reportedly found fewer N-insertions in an Asian-associated ancestry cluster than the roughly 670-donor mean.

Source material: PBMCs. V and J are TRBV18 and TRBJ1-6; TRBD1 agrees at 9 bases. The sequence was obtained from a man between 60 and 75 years old in good health and CMV-seronegative. In nucleotides, the CDR3 is TGTGCCAGCTCCCCCGGGACAGGGAATTCACCCCTCCACTTT. This codes for CASSPGTGNSPLHF.